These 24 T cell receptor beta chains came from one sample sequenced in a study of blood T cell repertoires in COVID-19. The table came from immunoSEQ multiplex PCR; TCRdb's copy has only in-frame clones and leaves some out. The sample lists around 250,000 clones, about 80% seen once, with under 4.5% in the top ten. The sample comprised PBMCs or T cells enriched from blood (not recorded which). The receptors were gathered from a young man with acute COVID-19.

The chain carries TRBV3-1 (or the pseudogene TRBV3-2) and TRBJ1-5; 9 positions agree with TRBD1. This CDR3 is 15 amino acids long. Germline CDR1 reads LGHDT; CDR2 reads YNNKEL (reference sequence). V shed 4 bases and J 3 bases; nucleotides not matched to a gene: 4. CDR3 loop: CASSLDRGNNQPQHF. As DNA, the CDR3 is TGTGCCAGCAGCCTAGACAGGGGGAACAATCAGCCCCAGCATTTT.

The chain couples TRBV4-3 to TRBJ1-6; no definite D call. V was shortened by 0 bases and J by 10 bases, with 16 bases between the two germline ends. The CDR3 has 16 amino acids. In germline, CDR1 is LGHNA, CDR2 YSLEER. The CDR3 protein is CASSQDQNMIESPLHF. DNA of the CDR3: TGCGCCAGCAGCCAAGACCAGAATATGATCGAATCACCCCTCCACTTT.

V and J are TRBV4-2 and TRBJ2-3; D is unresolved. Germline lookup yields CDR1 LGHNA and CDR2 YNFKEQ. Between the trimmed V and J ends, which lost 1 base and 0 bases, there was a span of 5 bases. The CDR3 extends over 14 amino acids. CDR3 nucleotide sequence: TGTGCCAGCAGCCAAGGGAGCAGCACAGATACGCAGTATTTT. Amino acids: CASSQGSSTDTQYF.

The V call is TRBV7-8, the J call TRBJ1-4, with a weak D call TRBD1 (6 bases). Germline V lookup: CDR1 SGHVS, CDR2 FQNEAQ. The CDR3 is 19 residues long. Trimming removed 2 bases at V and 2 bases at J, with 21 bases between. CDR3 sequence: CASSLITGTPGGTNEKLFF. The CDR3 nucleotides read TGTGCCAGCAGCTTAATAACCGGGACACCCGGGGGGACTAATGAAAAACTGTTTTTT.

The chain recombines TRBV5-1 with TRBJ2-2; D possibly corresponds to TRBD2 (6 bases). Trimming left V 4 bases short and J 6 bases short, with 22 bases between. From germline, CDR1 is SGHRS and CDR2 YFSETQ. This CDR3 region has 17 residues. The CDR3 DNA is TGCGCCAGCAGCGCGGTACCGGGACTCGCTGGGTCCGGGGAGCTGTTTTTT. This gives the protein CASSAVPGLAGSGELFF.

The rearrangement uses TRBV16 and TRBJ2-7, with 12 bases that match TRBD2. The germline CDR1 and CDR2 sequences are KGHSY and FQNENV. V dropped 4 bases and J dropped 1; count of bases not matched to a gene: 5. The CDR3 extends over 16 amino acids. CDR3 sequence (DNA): TGTGCCAGCAGCCCATTACTAGCGGGAGGTTCCTACGAGCAGTACGTC. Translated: CASSPLLAGGSYEQYV.

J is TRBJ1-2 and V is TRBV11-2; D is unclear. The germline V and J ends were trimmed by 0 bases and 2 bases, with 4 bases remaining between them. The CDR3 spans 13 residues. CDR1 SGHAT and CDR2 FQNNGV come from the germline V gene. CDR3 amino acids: CASSLERNYGYTF. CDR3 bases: TGTGCCAGCAGCTTAGAGAGGAACTATGGCTACACCTTC. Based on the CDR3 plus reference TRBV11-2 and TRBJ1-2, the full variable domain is EAGVAQSPRYKIIEKRQSVAFWCNPISGHATLYWYQQILGQGPKLLIQFQNNGVVDDSQLPKDRFSAERLKGVDSTLKIQPAKLEDSAVYLCASSLERNYGYTFGSGTRLTVV.

The CDR3 nucleotides are TGTGCCAGCAGCGCCGTACTAGCGGGAGAGTACAATGAGCAGTTCTTC. Translated, it gives CASSAVLAGEYNEQFF. This sequence joins TRBV5-4 and TRBJ2-1; 11 nucleotides agree with TRBD2. V trimming: 4 bases; J trimming: 4 bases; junction bases outside the gene matches: 7. Germline values: CDR1 SGHNT, CDR2 YYREEE (reference sequence). CDR3 length equals 16 residues.

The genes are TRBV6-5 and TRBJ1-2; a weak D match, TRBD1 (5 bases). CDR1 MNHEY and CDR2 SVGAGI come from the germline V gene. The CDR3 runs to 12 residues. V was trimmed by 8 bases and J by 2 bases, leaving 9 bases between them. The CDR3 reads CASQTENYGYTF. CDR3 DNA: TGTGCCAGCCAGACAGAAAACTATGGCTACACCTTC.

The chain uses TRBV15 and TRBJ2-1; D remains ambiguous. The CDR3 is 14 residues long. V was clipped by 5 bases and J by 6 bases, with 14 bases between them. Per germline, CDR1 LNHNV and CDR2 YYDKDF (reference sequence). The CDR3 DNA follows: TGTGCCACCAGCCGGCCACCGCCGGGCAATGAGCAGTTCTTC. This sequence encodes CATSRPPPGNEQFF.

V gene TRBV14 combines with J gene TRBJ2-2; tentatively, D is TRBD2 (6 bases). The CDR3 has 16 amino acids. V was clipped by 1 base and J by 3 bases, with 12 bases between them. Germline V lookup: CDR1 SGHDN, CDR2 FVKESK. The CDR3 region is CASSQVGREYTGELFF. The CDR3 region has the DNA TGTGCCAGCAGCCAAGTGGGTCGGGAGTACACCGGGGAGCTGTTTTTT. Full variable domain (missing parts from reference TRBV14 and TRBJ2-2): EAGVTQFPSHSVIEKGQTVTLRCDPISGHDNLYWYRRVMGKEIKFLLHFVKESKQDESGMPNNRFLAERTGGTYSTLKVQPAELEDSGVYFCASSQVGREYTGELFFGEGSRLTVL.

The CDR3 here is CASSWTSSYNEQFF. CDR3 in DNA: TGTGCCAGCAGTTGGACTAGCTCCTACAATGAGCAGTTCTTC. The chain links TRBV6-2 or TRBV6-3 to TRBJ2-1; 7 bases match TRBD2. Germline lookup yields CDR1 MNHEY and CDR2 SVGEGT. V trimming: 4 bases; J trimming: 0 bases; junction bases outside the gene matches: 0. The CDR3 is made up of 14 amino acids.

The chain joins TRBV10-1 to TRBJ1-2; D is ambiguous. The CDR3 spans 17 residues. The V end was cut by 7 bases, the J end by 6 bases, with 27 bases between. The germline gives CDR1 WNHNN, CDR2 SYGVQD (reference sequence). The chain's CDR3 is CASTPNNFEGITDGYTF. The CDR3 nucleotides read TGCGCCAGCACCCCGAATAATTTTGAGGGAATCACAGATGGCTACACCTTC.

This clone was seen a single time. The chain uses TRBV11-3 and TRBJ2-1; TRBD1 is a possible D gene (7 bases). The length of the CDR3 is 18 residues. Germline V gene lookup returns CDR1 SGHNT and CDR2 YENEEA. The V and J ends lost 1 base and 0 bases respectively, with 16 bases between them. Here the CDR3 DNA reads TGTGCCAGCAGCTTAGGGAGGGACAGCGGTAGCTCCTACAATGAGCAGTTCTTC. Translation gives CASSLGRDSGSSYNEQFF. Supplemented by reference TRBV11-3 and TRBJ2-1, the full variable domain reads EAGVVQSPRYKIIEKKQPVAFWCNPISGHNTLYWYLQNLGQGPELLIRYENEEAVDDSQLPKDRFSAERLKGVDSTLKIQPAELGDSAVYLCASSLGRDSGSSYNEQFFGPGTRLTVL.

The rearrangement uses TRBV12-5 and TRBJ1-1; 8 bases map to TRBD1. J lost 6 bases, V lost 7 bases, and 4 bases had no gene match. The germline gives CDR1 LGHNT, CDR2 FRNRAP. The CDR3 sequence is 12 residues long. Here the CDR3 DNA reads TGTGCTAGTGTTGGACAGGGTGCTGAAGCTTTCTTT. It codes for CASVGQGAEAFF.

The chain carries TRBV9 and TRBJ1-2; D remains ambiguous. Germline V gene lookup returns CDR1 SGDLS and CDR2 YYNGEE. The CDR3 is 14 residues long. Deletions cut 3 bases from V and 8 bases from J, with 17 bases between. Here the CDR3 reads CASSGGLGARGYTF. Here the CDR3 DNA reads TGTGCCAGCAGCGGAGGGCTGGGAGCTCGGGGCTACACCTTC.

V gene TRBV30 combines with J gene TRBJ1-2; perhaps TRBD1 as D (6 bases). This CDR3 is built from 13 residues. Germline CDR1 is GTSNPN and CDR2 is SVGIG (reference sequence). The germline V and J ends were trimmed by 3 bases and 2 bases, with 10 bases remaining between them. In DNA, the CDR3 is TGTGCCTGGAGGAGGGGGGGAAACTATGGCTACACCTTC. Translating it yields CAWRRGGNYGYTF. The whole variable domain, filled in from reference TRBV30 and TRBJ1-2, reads SQTIHQWPATLVQPVGSPLSLECTVEGTSNPNLYWYRQAAGRGLQLLFYSVGIGQISSEVPQNLSASRPQDRQFILSSKKLLLSDSGFYLCAWRRGGNYGYTFGSGTRLTVV.

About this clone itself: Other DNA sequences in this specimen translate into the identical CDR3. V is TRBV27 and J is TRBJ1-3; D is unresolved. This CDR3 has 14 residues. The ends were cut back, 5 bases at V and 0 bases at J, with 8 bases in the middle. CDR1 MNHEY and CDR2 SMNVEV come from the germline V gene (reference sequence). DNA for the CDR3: TGTGCCAGCAGTGTTACTTACTCTGGAAACACCATATATTTT. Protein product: CASSVTYSGNTIYF.

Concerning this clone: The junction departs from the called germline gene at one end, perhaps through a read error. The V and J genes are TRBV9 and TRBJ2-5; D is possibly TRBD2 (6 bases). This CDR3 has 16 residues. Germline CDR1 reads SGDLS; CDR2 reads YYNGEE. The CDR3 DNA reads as TGTGCCAGCACCGTAGGGCTGGGACTCTTCCAAGAGACCCAGTACTTC. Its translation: CASTVGLGLFQETQYF.

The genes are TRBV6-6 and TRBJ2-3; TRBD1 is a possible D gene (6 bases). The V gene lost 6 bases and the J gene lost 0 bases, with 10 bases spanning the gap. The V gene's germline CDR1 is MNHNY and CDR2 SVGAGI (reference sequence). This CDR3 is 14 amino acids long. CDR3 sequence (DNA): TGTGCCAGCAGCTTGACAGGCAGCACAGATACGCAGTATTTT. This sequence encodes CASSLTGSTDTQYF.

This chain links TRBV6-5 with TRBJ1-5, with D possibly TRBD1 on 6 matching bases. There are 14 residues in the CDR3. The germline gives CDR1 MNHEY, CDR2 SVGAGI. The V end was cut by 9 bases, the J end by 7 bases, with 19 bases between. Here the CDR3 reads CASSYRVEGQPQHF. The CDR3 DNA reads TGTGCCAGTTCCTACAGGGTTGAGGGGCAGCCCCAGCATTTT.

In nucleotides, the CDR3 is TGTGCCAGCAGTTATTCGGGATCCGGGGCCAACGTCCTGACTTTC. Amino acid sequence: CASSYSGSGANVLTF. The V call is TRBV6-2 or TRBV6-3, the J call TRBJ2-6; D is perhaps TRBD2 (5 bases). V gave up 3 bases and J gave up 4 bases, with 10 bases separating them. Germline values: CDR1 MNHEY, CDR2 SVGEGT. The CDR3 loop spans 15 amino acids.

The CDR3 spells CASSERTGSAGNTIYF. The DNA of the CDR3 is TGTGCCAGCAGCGAACGGACAGGGTCGGCTGGAAACACCATATATTTT. V usage is TRBV3-1 (or the pseudogene TRBV3-2) and J usage is TRBJ1-3; 8 nucleotides align to TRBD1. The CDR3 has 16 residues. The germline V gene has CDR1 LGHDT and CDR2 YNNKEL (reference sequence). V dropped 5 bases and J dropped 2; count of bases not matched to a gene: 8.

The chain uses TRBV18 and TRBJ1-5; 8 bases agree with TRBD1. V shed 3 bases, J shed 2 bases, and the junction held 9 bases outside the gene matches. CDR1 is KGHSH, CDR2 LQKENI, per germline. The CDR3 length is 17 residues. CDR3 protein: CASSPTTGAYGNQPQHF. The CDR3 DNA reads TGTGCCAGCTCACCTACGACAGGGGCCTATGGCAATCAGCCCCAGCATTTT.